This entry lists 27 T cell receptor beta chains sequenced from one sample in a study of radiation and T cells in renal cell carcinoma. The repertoire was sequenced with immunoSEQ multiplex PCR; TCRdb's copy has only in-frame clones and lacks some. The table shows 120,000 or so clones, with more than 75% occurring only once. Time point described: blood 2 weeks post-SBRT. Treatment meaning: 15 Gy SBRT to primary tumor, nephrectomy 4 weeks later. Specimen: blood, collected from a patient whose treatment included radiotherapy and nephrectomy. The receptors stem from a woman in her 70s with renal cell carcinoma.

This CDR3 reads CASMREPSSYNEQFF. The DNA for the CDR3 is TGTGCCAGCATGAGGGAACCTAGCTCCTACAATGAGCAGTTCTTC. The chain recombines TRBV6-1 with TRBJ2-1; D perhaps matches TRBD2 (5 bases). This CDR3 is 15 amino acids long. Trimming pared 7 bases from V and 0 bases from J, leaving 13 bases between. In germline, CDR1 is MNHNS, CDR2 SASEGT.

The chain employs TRBV7-3 and TRBJ1-1, with unresolved D. The CDR3 is 14 residues long. Trimming shortened V by 2 bases and J by 0 bases, and 7 bases separated the two germline ends. Germline assignment: CDR1 SGHTA and CDR2 FQGTGA. CDR3: CASSLAGMNTEAFF. CDR3 DNA: TGTGCCAGCAGCTTAGCAGGCATGAACACTGAAGCTTTCTTT.

This chain links TRBV9 with TRBJ2-1; D possibly matches TRBD1 or TRBD2 (5 bases each). Germline V gives CDR1 SGDLS, CDR2 YYNGEE. The V end was cut by 4 bases, the J end by 8 bases, with 16 bases between. The CDR3 runs to 14 residues. The CDR3 loop is CASSTGTAIDEQFF. The CDR3 nucleotides are TGTGCCAGCAGCACCGGGACGGCAATCGATGAGCAGTTCTTC.

V is TRBV7-2 and J is TRBJ1-2; maybe TRBD1 (5 bases). The CDR3 extends over 15 amino acids. CDR1 and CDR2 from the germline V gene are SGHTA and FQGNSA. V lost 5 bases to trimming and J lost 8 bases, with 21 bases between them. The CDR3 sequence is CASSAAGTPRDGYTF. CDR3 in DNA: TGTGCCAGCAGCGCGGCCGGGACCCCTCGGGACGGCTACACCTTC. Looking up the rest from reference TRBV7-2 and TRBJ1-2 gives the full variable domain: GAGVSQSPSNKVTEKGKDVELRCDPISGHTALYWYRQSLGQGLEFLIYFQGNSAPDKSGLPSDRFSAERTGGSVSTLTIQRTQQEDSAVYLCASSAAGTPRDGYTFGSGTRLTVV.

The chain combines TRBV15 with TRBJ2-3; 12 bases match TRBD2. Germline CDR1 and CDR2: LNHNV and YYDKDF (reference sequence). The trim removed 4 bases at V and 10 bases at J, leaving 6 bases unmatched. The CDR3 sequence is 14 residues long. CDR3 in DNA: TGTGCCACCAGCAACCCGACTAGCGGGGGTCCGCAGTATTTT. Its protein product is CATSNPTSGGPQYF.

J is TRBJ1-1 and V is TRBV4-2; no definite D call. Trimming cost V 0 bases and J 3 bases, with 14 bases left between them. This CDR3 is 16 amino acids long. Germline V gene lookup returns CDR1 LGHNA and CDR2 YNFKEQ. The CDR3: CASSQDPRVWDTEAFF. DNA for the CDR3: TGTGCCAGCAGCCAAGATCCCCGGGTTTGGGACACTGAAGCTTTCTTT.

To note about this clone: One junction end does not reproduce the germline sequence, and a read error may be involved. V is TRBV7-7 and J is TRBJ1-1; D remains unclear. CDR3 size: 13 residues. Per germline, CDR1 SSHAT and CDR2 FNYEAQ (reference sequence). The DNA of the CDR3 is TGTGCTAGCAGCTTAGCCGAGGGCACTGAAGCTTTCTTT. This sequence encodes CASSLAEGTEAFF.

The chain uses TRBV4-3 and TRBJ1-2; 7 bases map to TRBD1. Trimming removed 3 bases from V and 4 bases from J; junction bases left unmatched: 8. This CDR3 contains 15 residues. Germline V CDR1 and CDR2: LGHNA, YSLEER. CDR3 residues: CASSQDRSEGYGYTF. The CDR3 DNA reads as TGCGCCAGCAGCCAGGACAGGTCAGAAGGCTATGGCTACACCTTC.

The chain joins TRBV15 to TRBJ2-1; 10 bases fit TRBD2. There are 16 residues in the CDR3. Germline V gives CDR1 LNHNV, CDR2 YYDKDF (reference sequence). V lost 5 bases and J lost 8; bases outside the gene matches: 12. The CDR3 reads CATSPSPLAGTYEQFF. The DNA for the CDR3 is TGTGCCACCAGCCCTAGCCCACTAGCGGGGACCTATGAGCAGTTCTTC.

The chain employs TRBV6-1 and TRBJ1-4, with D maybe TRBD1 (5 bases). V lost 7 bases, J lost 5 bases, and 11 bases lay in between. The CDR3 covers 13 residues. Germline lookup yields CDR1 MNHNS and CDR2 SASEGT. CDR3 in amino acids: CASMRGLNEKLFF. For the CDR3, the DNA is TGTGCCAGCATGCGGGGGTTAAATGAAAAACTGTTTTTT.

The chain employs TRBV5-4 and TRBJ2-2; 7 nucleotides match TRBD1. CDR1 and CDR2 from the germline V gene are SGHNT and YYREEE (reference sequence). V was pared by 2 bases and J by 2 bases, with 3 bases of the junction left unmatched. This CDR3 is 15 amino acids long. As DNA, the CDR3 is TGTGCCAGCAGCTTAGGGACAGATAACACCGGGGAGCTGTTTTTT. Its protein is CASSLGTDNTGELFF.

This chain links TRBV30 with TRBJ2-1; 14 nucleotides line up with TRBD2. Germline V gene data show CDR1 as GTSNPN and CDR2 as SVGIG (reference sequence). Germline trimming cut 8 bases from V and 1 base from J; bases unmatched to any gene: 7. The CDR3 has 16 amino acids. The CDR3, as DNA: TGTGCCCGGGGGACTAGCGGGGGATTTTCCTACAATGAGCAGTTCTTC. Translation gives CARGTSGGFSYNEQFF.

The chain recombines TRBV6-6 with TRBJ2-1; 10 nucleotides line up with TRBD1. V trimming: 4 bases; J trimming: 9 bases; junction bases outside the gene matches: 6. Germline CDR1 reads MNHNY; CDR2 reads SVGAGI (reference sequence). The length of the CDR3 is 14 residues. The CDR3 here is CASSLTGGLGEQFF. Written as DNA, the CDR3 is TGTGCCAGCAGTTTGACAGGGGGCTTAGGTGAGCAGTTCTTC.

This clone appeared once. The chain joins TRBV7-3 to TRBJ2-7; D is tentatively TRBD1 or TRBD2 (5 bases each). CDR3 length equals 13 residues. V was shortened by 0 bases and J by 5 bases, with 8 bases between the two germline ends. From germline, CDR1 is SGHTA and CDR2 FQGTGA. CDR3 residues: CASSLTRDHEQYF. As DNA, the CDR3 is TGTGCCAGCAGCTTAACCAGGGACCACGAGCAGTACTTC.

The J gene is TRBJ1-2, the V gene TRBV30; 9 bases agree with TRBD1. J was trimmed by 6 bases and V by 1 base; bases with no gene match: 0. Germline V gene data show CDR1 as GTSNPN and CDR2 as SVGIG (reference sequence). The CDR3 totals 12 residues. CDR3 in DNA: TGTGCCTGGAGTGGACAGGGGGATGGCTACACCTTC. Its translation is CAWSGQGDGYTF. Drawing the rest from reference TRBV30 and TRBJ1-2, the complete variable domain is SQTIHQWPATLVQPVGSPLSLECTVEGTSNPNLYWYRQAAGRGLQLLFYSVGIGQISSEVPQNLSASRPQDRQFILSSKKLLLSDSGFYLCAWSGQGDGYTFGSGTRLTVV.

A single count supports this clone. The chain is built from TRBV5-1 and TRBJ1-1; D gene unclear. CDR1 is SGHRS and CDR2 is YFSETQ in the germline V gene. CDR3 length equals 15 residues. Trimming cost V 4 bases and J 5 bases, with 18 bases left between them. The CDR3 DNA is TGCGCCAGCAGCCAAACGACTCCGAGGGATACTGAAGCTTTCTTT. Translated: CASSQTTPRDTEAFF. The whole variable domain, filled in from reference TRBV5-1 and TRBJ1-1, reads KAGVTQTPRYLIKTRGQQVTLSCSPISGHRSVSWYQQTPGQGLQFLFEYFSETQRNKGNFPGRFSGRQFSNSRSEMNVSTLELGDSALYLCASSQTTPRDTEAFFGQGTRLTVV.

V and J are TRBV19 and TRBJ1-5; 7 bases map to TRBD1. Losses at the gene ends were 5 bases for V and 1 base for J; bases not matched to a gene: 8. CDR3 length equals 16 residues. The V gene's germline CDR1 is LNHDA and CDR2 SQIVND (reference sequence). The CDR3 loop is CASSSRQGVSNQPQHF. CDR3 DNA sequence: TGTGCCAGTAGTTCCCGACAGGGAGTGAGCAATCAGCCCCAGCATTTT.

The chain is built from TRBV27 and TRBJ2-5; 10 bases agree with TRBD1. The CDR3 is 17 residues long. With 5 bases clipped from V and 5 bases from J, the junction kept 14 bases outside the gene matches. CDR1 MNHEY and CDR2 SMNVEV come from the germline V gene (reference sequence). CDR3 sequence (DNA): TGTGCCAGCAGTCCGAGAAAACGACAGGGGGCGGGCGAGACCCAGTACTTC. Translation: CASSPRKRQGAGETQYF.

The chain combines TRBV5-7 with TRBJ2-7; 7 bases agree with TRBD1. TRBV5-7 is placed among ORFs of uncertain function. The V and J ends lost 5 bases and 3 bases, in that order; junction bases with no gene match: 8. CDR3 length: 14 amino acids. DNA of the CDR3: TGTGCCAGCAGTCAGGGGGACCGGAACTACGAGCAGTACTTC. Translated, it gives CASSQGDRNYEQYF.

CDR3 nucleotide sequence: TGTGCCAGCAGTGAAGCGGGACAGGACTACGAGCAGTACTTC. This translates into CASSEAGQDYEQYF. This chain connects TRBV6-1 to TRBJ2-7, with 8 bases aligning to TRBD1. Germline V gene sequence: CDR1 MNHNS, CDR2 SASEGT. This CDR3 has 14 amino acids. The junction had 1 base not matched to a gene; V was cut back by 0 bases and J by 3 bases.

The chain recombines TRBV25-1 with TRBJ2-5; TRBD2 matches 9 bases. The J segment lost 7 bases and the V segment lost 8 bases, leaving 8 bases of the junction unmatched. The germline V gene has CDR1 MGHDK and CDR2 SYGVNS. The CDR3 sequence is 13 residues long. This CDR3 is CASSSTSGVTQYF. CDR3 nucleotide sequence: TGTGCCAGCTCCTCGACTAGCGGTGTGACCCAGTACTTC.

This chain connects TRBV5-8 to TRBJ1-5; D gene unclear. The CDR3 runs 11 residues. Per the germline V gene, CDR1 is SGHTS and CDR2 is YDEGEE. The V end was cut by 3 bases, the J end by 9 bases, with 7 bases between. Written as DNA, the CDR3 is TGTGCCAGCAGCTACGCCGGGCCCCAGCATTTT. It codes for CASSYAGPQHF. Looking up the rest from reference TRBV5-8 and TRBJ1-5 gives the full variable domain: EAGVTQSPTHLIKTRGQQATLRCSPISGHTSVYWYQQALGLGLQFLLWYDEGEERNRGNFPPRFSGRQFPNYSSELNVNALELEDSALYLCASSYAGPQHFGDGTRLSIL.

This clone was detected a few times. The rearrangement joins TRBV7-3 to TRBJ1-2, with TRBD1 matching over 8 bases. The CDR3 totals 15 residues. V lost 5 bases, J lost 2 bases, and 7 bases stayed unmatched. Looked up from germline, CDR1 is SGHTA and CDR2 is FQGTGA. CDR3 region: CASSPAGQGNYGYTF. The CDR3 region has the DNA TGTGCCAGCAGCCCTGCAGGACAGGGAAACTATGGCTACACCTTC.

The CDR3 loop is CASSSRGETEAFF. The CDR3 nucleotides are TGTGCCAGCAGTTCCCGCGGGGAGACTGAAGCTTTCTTT. The chain carries TRBV27 and TRBJ1-1; D call uncertain. V lost 4 bases and J lost 5, with 11 bases in between. Germline CDR1 reads MNHEY; CDR2 reads SMNVEV (reference sequence). The CDR3 loop spans 13 amino acids.

This clone has a handful of counts. The J gene is TRBJ1-2, the V gene TRBV28; D not certain. In germline, CDR1 is MDHEN, CDR2 SYDVKM. Between the trimmed V and J ends, which lost 5 bases and 4 bases, there was a span of 11 bases. This CDR3 contains 13 residues. CDR3 sequence (DNA): TGTGCCAGCAGTCCCCCGGGTCCCTATGGCTACACCTTC. Protein: CASSPPGPYGYTF.

V usage is TRBV9 and J usage is TRBJ2-7, with D uncertain. CDR1 SGDLS and CDR2 YYNGEE come from the germline V gene. The CDR3 sequence is 15 residues long. V lost 0 bases to trimming and J lost 3 bases, with 13 bases between them. CDR3 region: CASSVAGSMGYEQYF. The CDR3 DNA reads as TGTGCCAGCAGCGTAGCTGGATCGATGGGCTACGAGCAGTACTTC.

The V and J genes are TRBV27 and TRBJ1-6; D is unclear. Germline CDR1 is MNHEY and CDR2 is SMNVEV (reference sequence). V lost 2 bases, J lost 6 bases, and 14 bases lay in between. The CDR3 is made up of 16 amino acids. This CDR3 reads CASSLSQAVPNSPLHF. The CDR3 DNA follows: TGTGCCAGCAGTTTAAGCCAAGCGGTCCCTAATTCACCCCTCCACTTT.